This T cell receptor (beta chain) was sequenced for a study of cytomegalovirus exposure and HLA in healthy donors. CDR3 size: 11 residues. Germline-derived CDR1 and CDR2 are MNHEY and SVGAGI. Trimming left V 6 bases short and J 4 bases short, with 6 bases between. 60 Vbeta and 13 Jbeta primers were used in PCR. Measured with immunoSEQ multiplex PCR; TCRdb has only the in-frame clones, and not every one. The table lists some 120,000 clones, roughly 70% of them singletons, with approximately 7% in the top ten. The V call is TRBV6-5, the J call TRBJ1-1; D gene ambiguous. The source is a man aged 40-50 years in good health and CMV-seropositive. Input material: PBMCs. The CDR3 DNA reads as TGTGCCAGCAGCTATGCCACTGAAGCTTTCTTT. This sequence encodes CASSYATEAFF.